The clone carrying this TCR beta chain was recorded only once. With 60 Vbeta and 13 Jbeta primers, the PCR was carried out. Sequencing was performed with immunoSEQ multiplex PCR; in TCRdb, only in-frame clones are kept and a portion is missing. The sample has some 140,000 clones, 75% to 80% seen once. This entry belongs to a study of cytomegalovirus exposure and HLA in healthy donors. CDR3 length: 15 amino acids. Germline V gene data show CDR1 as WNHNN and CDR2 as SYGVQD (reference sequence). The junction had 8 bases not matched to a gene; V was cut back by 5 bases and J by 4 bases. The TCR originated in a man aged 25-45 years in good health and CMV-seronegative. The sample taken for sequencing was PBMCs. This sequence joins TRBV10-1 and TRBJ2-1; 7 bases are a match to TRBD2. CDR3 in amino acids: CASSPLASQYNEQFF. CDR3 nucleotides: TGCGCCAGCAGTCCACTAGCGAGCCAATACAATGAGCAGTTCTTC.